This TCR beta chain was recovered during a study of blood T cell repertoires in COVID-19. For the study at large: The analysed material was cDNA or gDNA that came from T cells, B-cell-depleted T cells, or PBMCs.

In the original workflow: Scientists estimated how many nucleated cells there were by amplifying reference gene primers. Assay: immunoSEQ multiplex PCR; the TCRdb copy retains only in-frame clones and omits some. D and trimming were read from the DNA, whereas the V and J calls and clone size are those reported in that table. The sample lists fewer than 250,000 clones, roughly 91% seen once, with 7.2% in the top ten. Individuals aged 18 to 89 years were recruited from roughly 22 US areas. Categorization into cohorts depended on clinical history that participants reported. The sequenced sample was PBMCs or T cells enriched from blood (not recorded which). The receptor was derived from a man aged 30-40 years in a cohort exposed to, infected with or recovered from COVID-19 (not recorded which).

The CDR3 DNA sequence: TGTGCCAGCAGCTTCCGTGGACAGGGCGAGCAGTTCTTC. This encodes CASSFRGQGEQFF. J is TRBJ2-1 and V is TRBV7-9; 8 bases are shared with TRBD1. CDR3 size: 13 residues. V lost 3 bases and J lost 10; bases outside the gene matches: 5. Germline lookup yields CDR1 SEHNR and CDR2 FQNEAQ (reference sequence).